The sequence of this TCR beta chain was determined in a study of tumor-infiltrating lymphocytes in primary liver carcinoma. V lost 0 bases to trimming and J lost 3 bases; unmatched junction nucleotides: 8. Germline lookup yields CDR1 SGHAT and CDR2 FQNNGV. The CDR3 is 17 residues long. Co-extracting RNA and DNA was done with 20-30 mg of unsorted bulk tissue as input. TCR beta cDNA was prepared out of around 460 ng total RNA by means of a constant-region primer. ARM-PCR was slightly modified, and three nested multiplex PCR rounds with it gave rise to the TCR beta libraries. Two initial PCR rounds of about 11 cycles each paired TRBV1-TRBV30 forward primers with a C-beta reverse primer. TCRdb reprocessed the multiplex PCR reads with MiXCR, giving one entry per CDR3 protein. The repertoire consists of 100,000 to 150,000 distinct CDR3 sequences, with roughly 69% occurring once and the leading ten covering 7% to 10%.

Specimen: liver tumor tissue from sampling region 1. Regarding subset: tumor region T1, superior pole. V gene TRBV11-2 combines with J gene TRBJ2-1; TRBD1 matches 7 bases. This TCR came from a woman aged 55-69 years with primary liver carcinoma and hepatitis B virus infection. CDR3 nucleotides: TGTGCCAGCAGCTTAGATCGACAGGGTATAATCTACAATGAGCAGTTCTTC. It encodes CASSLDRQGIIYNEQFF.